This T cell receptor beta chain was captured in a study of shared T cell receptors in the human thymus. Assay: immunoSEQ multiplex PCR; the TCRdb copy retains only in-frame clones and omits some. The table has just under 550,000 clones, 75% to 85% seen once. V shed 4 bases, J shed 0 bases, and the junction held 7 bases outside the gene matches. The CDR3 has 16 amino acids. Germline V gene sequence: CDR1 SQVTM, CDR2 ANQGSEA. In addition, the sample was reused for a study of human thymus T cells.

The specimen sequenced was thymocytes. The chain has TRBV29-1 and TRBJ2-7, with 12 bases that match TRBD2. The receptor was derived from a boy younger than two with a congenital heart defect. CDR3 loop: CSVGELAGGSSYEQYF. The CDR3 bases are TGCAGCGTTGGGGAGCTAGCGGGAGGGTCCTCCTACGAGCAGTACTTC.